This T cell receptor (beta chain) was obtained from a study of T cell responses to AZD1222 COVID-19 vaccine (dated by TCRdb to about 2021). Context from the whole study: Because spike-specific TCR depth and breadth did not differ between the two schedules, AZD1222 recipients who got a second dose at roughly 4 weeks were pooled with those who got a second dose at roughly 12 weeks. A total of more than 230 trial participants underwent TCR sequencing, of whom some 210 received two doses of AZD1222 and about 26 received two doses of the MenACWY control vaccine. Trial participants were enrolled by age into subgroups of 18-55, 56-69 and 70-plus years, and 148, 28 and 57 TCR-sequenced participants, respectively, were included in these subgroups. What the authors observed across the whole study: CD4 TCRs associated with the vaccine covered the entire spike protein, and the dominant responses were in regions 160-218 and 743-854. In the small 56-69-year group, the increase in depth fell short of significance, most likely because of low power. Conclusions about previously exposed vaccinees are limited, since just 6 or 7 AZD1222 recipients were seropositive for SARS-CoV-2 at baseline. No day 14 peak-response samples were available, so repertoires were characterized only after the peak T cell response. Most participants were white British and females outnumbered males, and the authors suggested that clonal diversity may have been underestimated. Spike-specific TCR breadth and depth rose significantly after two AZD1222 doses compared with day 0 and with MenACWY recipients. Reportedly, close to half of the unique spike-specific TCRs recognized epitopes lying outside the regions that are mutated in the B.1.351 and B.1.1.7 variants.

The CDR3 regions of human TCRbeta chains were analyzed by immunosequencing. In the authors' own workflow: Repertoire TCRs were checked for matches against a reference library of SARS-CoV-2-specific TCRs that had been generated using the MIRA antigen-specificity platform. Breadth was defined as the fraction of unique TCRs that were SARS-CoV-2-associated, and depth was defined as the fraction of total T cells that were SARS-CoV-2-associated. Using the MIRA data, each spike-specific TCR was mapped to the spike region that the TCR reacts to and placed in a CD4 or CD8 class. Log10-transformed breadth and depth values were compared by one-way ANOVA with Sidak's multiple comparisons tests. Imported from immuneACCESS, the table was reduced by TCRdb to in-frame sequences with V and J called. These copies leave out some clones; in studies compared against another copy, an unresolved V gene accounts for under half, and the cause of the remainder is not known. V and J calls plus clone size are reproduced from that table; the DNA served to infer D and trimming. The sample includes over 100,000 clones, with about 91% observed a single time. 7% to 9% of the sample goes to the ten largest clones.

V and J are trimmed by 5 bases and 1 base, and the gene matches miss 4 bases of the junction. Sequences SGHNT (CDR1) and YYREEE (CDR2) are obtained from the germline V gene (reference sequence). There are 14 amino acids in the CDR3, from cysteine to phenylalanine inclusive. The read is trimmed to its CDR3 DNA, 42 bases read in frame from base 1. Worth noting for this clone: Its recognized antigen is unknown. Nothing much larger sits one base from this clone, and base qualities are not available.

Explained via the paper, the time point label denotes: baseline before first vaccination. Vaccinee samples were obtained from the UK trials COV001 and COV002, which included a single-blind randomized controlled phase 2/3 trial of AZD1222 (ChAdOx1 nCoV-19) in healthy adults. For TCRbeta chain sequencing, PBMC samples were collected from trial participants at day 0 and at day 28 after the second dose. The chain uses TRBV5-4 and TRBJ2-5; 8 central bases correspond to TRBD1. Here the sequenced sample was peripheral blood, taken on day 0 of AZD1222 vaccination. The receptor was derived from an adult in good health. The DNA is as follows: TGTGCCAGCAGTCGTGGACAGGGCCAAGAGACCCAGTACTTC. Translation gives CASSRGQGQETQYF.